This TCR beta chain was retrieved from a study of shared clonotypes between healthy human individuals. In its sample, this clone was seen a few times. Germline CDR1 reads MDHEN; CDR2 reads SYDVKM. The V end was cut by 8 bases, the J end by 0 bases, with 11 bases between. This CDR3 has 14 residues. Using immunoSEQ multiplex PCR, the repertoire was profiled, and TCRdb retains in-frame clones only, with some absent. The table records some 2,100,000 clones, approximately 96% of them present only once. The chain uses TRBV28 and TRBJ1-3; D not certain. This TCR was recovered from a man aged 18 to 30 in good health. Sequenced input: naive CD4+ T cells sorted from blood. Specified subset: CD45RA+ positively selected. The CDR3 region is CASDGRNSGNTIYF. CDR3 bases: TGTGCCAGCGACGGACGGAACTCTGGAAACACCATATATTTT.